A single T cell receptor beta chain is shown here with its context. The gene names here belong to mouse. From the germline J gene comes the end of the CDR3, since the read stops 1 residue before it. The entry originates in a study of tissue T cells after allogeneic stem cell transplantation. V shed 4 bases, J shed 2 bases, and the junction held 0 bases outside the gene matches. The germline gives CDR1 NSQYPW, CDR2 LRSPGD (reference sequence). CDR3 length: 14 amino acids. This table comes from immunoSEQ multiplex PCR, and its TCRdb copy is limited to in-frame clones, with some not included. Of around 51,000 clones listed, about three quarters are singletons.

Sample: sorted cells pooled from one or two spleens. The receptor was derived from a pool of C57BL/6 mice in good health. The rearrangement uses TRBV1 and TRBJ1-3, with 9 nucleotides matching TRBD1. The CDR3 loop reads CTCSGDRAGNTLYF. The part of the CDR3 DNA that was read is TGCACCTGCAGTGGGGACAGGGCTGGAAATACGCTCTAT.